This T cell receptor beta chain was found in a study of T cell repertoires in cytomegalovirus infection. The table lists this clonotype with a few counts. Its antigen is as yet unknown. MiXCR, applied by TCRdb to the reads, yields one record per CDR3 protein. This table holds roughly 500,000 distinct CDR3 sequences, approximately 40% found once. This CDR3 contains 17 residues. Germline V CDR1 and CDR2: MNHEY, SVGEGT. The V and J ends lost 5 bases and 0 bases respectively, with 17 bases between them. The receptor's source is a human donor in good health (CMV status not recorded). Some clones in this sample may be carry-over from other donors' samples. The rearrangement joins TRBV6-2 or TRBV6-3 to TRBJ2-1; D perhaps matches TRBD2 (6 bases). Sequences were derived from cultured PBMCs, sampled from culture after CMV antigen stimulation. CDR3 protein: CASSNSQGLSSYNEQFF. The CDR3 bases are TGTGCCAGCAGTAATTCCCAGGGACTGAGCTCCTACAATGAGCAGTTCTTC.